Presented here are 21 T cell receptor beta chains from one specimen sequenced in a study of shared T cell receptors in the human thymus. TCRdb's copy holds only in-frame clones and misses some; the assay was immunoSEQ multiplex PCR. The sample has 540,000 or so clones; about 84% are singletons. These data were also reused for a study on human thymus T cells.

Sample: thymocytes. These receptor sequences come from a boy in the first two years of life with a congenital heart defect.

This chain connects TRBV5-1 to TRBJ2-5; 13 bases are shared with TRBD2. The J call may be in error: the DNA end matches TRBJ2-7 better. Germline CDR1 and CDR2: SGHRS and YFSETQ. The CDR3 runs to 15 residues. The CDR3 DNA follows: TGCGCCAGCAGCTTTGGACTAGCGGGAGAGTTCGAGCAGTACTTC. Amino acid sequence: CASSFGLAGEFEQYF.

This clone was seen a single time. The chain has TRBV7-6 and TRBJ2-1; tentative D call: TRBD1 (6 bases). CDR1 SGHVS and CDR2 FNYEAQ come from the germline V gene. The CDR3 contains 16 residues. V lost 7 bases and J 2 bases, leaving 18 bases between the germline ends. The DNA of the CDR3 is TGTGCCAGCACCGAGAGGGGCAGGGGCCCCTACAATGAGCAGTTCTTC. Translating gives CASTERGRGPYNEQFF.

This clone has just one count. V usage is TRBV19 and J usage is TRBJ1-2, with D tentatively TRBD1 (5 bases). Trimming stripped 10 bases from V and 2 bases from J, with 5 bases between. The CDR3 is 10 residues long. Per the germline V gene, CDR1 is LNHDA and CDR2 is SQIVND (reference sequence). The CDR3 coding sequence is TGTGCCACAGGGAACTATGGCTACACCTTC. The encoded protein is CATGNYGYTF.

V usage is TRBV27 and J usage is TRBJ2-1; TRBD2 is a possible D gene (5 bases). Germline CDR1 MNHEY, CDR2 SMNVEV (reference sequence). Between the trimmed V and J ends, which lost 2 bases and 0 bases, there was a span of 14 bases. The CDR3 is 17 residues long. The CDR3 nucleotides are TGTGCCAGCAGTTTAGAGCGGACCCCTCTCTCCTACAATGAGCAGTTCTTC. Translated, it gives CASSLERTPLSYNEQFF.

The chain uses TRBV11-2 and TRBJ2-7; D is possibly TRBD1 (5 bases). V lost 3 bases and J lost 5, with 8 bases in between. Germline values: CDR1 SGHAT, CDR2 FQNNGV. The CDR3 length is 12 residues. CDR3 bases: TGTGCCAGCAGCTTGGACACCCACGAGCAGTACTTC. It specifies CASSLDTHEQYF.

This chain connects TRBV6-1 to TRBJ2-7, with 9 bases lining up with TRBD2. This CDR3 has 20 amino acids. Germline V gene lookup returns CDR1 MNHNS and CDR2 SASEGT. V shed 0 bases and J 6 bases; nucleotides not matched to a gene: 21. The DNA for the CDR3 is TGTGCCAGCAGTGAAGCGAATGGTGGGGAAGGAGGACTAGCGCCGAGCGAGCAGTACTTC. Its protein is CASSEANGGEGGLAPSEQYF.

The J gene is TRBJ1-1, the V gene TRBV7-4, with TRBD1 matching 8 bases. CDR1 and CDR2 from the germline V gene are SGHVT and SQSDAQ. The CDR3 loop spans 20 amino acids. Trimming removed 0 bases from V and 0 bases from J; junction bases left unmatched: 15. CDR3 DNA: TGTGCCAGCAGCTTAGCGGAAATCGGGACAGGATTCATTATGAACACTGAAGCTTTCTTT. Encoded protein: CASSLAEIGTGFIMNTEAFF. Based on the CDR3 plus reference TRBV7-4 and TRBJ1-1, the full variable domain is GAGVSQSPRYKVAKRGRDVALRCDSISGHVTLYWYRQTLGQGSEVLTYSQSDAQRDKSGRPSGRFSAERPERSVSTLKIQRTEQGDSAVYLCASSLAEIGTGFIMNTEAFFGQGTRLTVV.

This clone was recorded only once. V usage is TRBV14 and J usage is TRBJ2-7; D possibly corresponds to TRBD1 (7 bases). Looked up from germline, CDR1 is SGHDN and CDR2 is FVKESK. The CDR3 sequence is 15 residues long. Deletions cut 4 bases from V and 2 bases from J, with 15 bases between. CDR3 in amino acids: CASSRARGAAYEQYF. In DNA form, the CDR3 reads TGTGCCAGCAGCCGCGCCAGGGGGGCTGCCTACGAGCAGTACTTC.

This chain links TRBV28 with TRBJ2-7, with a tentative D call TRBD2 (6 bases). There are 15 residues in the CDR3. V was clipped by 3 bases and J by 6 bases, with 18 bases between them. Germline values: CDR1 MDHEN, CDR2 SYDVKM. The CDR3 here is CASSFPRIGGCEQYF. CDR3 in DNA: TGTGCCAGCAGTTTCCCCCGCATAGGAGGGTGCGAGCAGTACTTC.

V and J are TRBV2 and TRBJ2-3, with 8 bases matching TRBD1. The CDR3 has 18 amino acids. V trimming: 7 bases; J trimming: 0 bases; junction bases outside the gene matches: 15. Germline assignment: CDR1 SNHLY and CDR2 FYNNEI. For the CDR3, the DNA is TGTGCCAGCACTTCGGACCCTATCCGGACAGGGAGCACAGATACGCAGTATTTT. The encoded protein is CASTSDPIRTGSTDTQYF. The full variable domain, completed using reference TRBV2 and TRBJ2-3, is EPEVTQTPSHQVTQMGQEVILRCVPISNHLYFYWYRQILGQKVEFLVSFYNNEISEKSEIFDDQFSVERPDGSNFTLKIRSTKLEDSAMYFCASTSDPIRTGSTDTQYFGPGTRLTVL.

This chain connects TRBV7-6 to TRBJ1-5; 8 positions agree with TRBD1. J gave up 2 bases and V 0 bases, and 6 bases lay outside the gene matches. The germline V gene encodes CDR1 SGHVS and CDR2 FNYEAQ. The length of the CDR3 is 17 residues. In nucleotides, the CDR3 is TGTGCCAGCAGCTTAGCGGCAGGGGGCTCGGGCAATCAGCCCCAGCATTTT. Translated: CASSLAAGGSGNQPQHF.

The chain combines TRBV7-8 with TRBJ2-3, with TRBD2 identical over 8 bases. V lost 1 base, J lost 4 bases, and 13 bases stayed unmatched. Germline CDR1 is SGHVS and CDR2 is FQNEAQ. CDR3 length: 18 amino acids. In DNA, the CDR3 is TGTGCCAGCAGCTTAGAACGGGTTAGCGGGAAAGGAGCAGATACGCAGTATTTT. As protein: CASSLERVSGKGADTQYF.

V usage is TRBV11-3 and J usage is TRBJ2-7; no reliable D call. CDR3 length: 12 amino acids. Germline CDR1 reads SGHNT; CDR2 reads YENEEA. Trimming took off 4 bases at V and 1 base at J, with 5 bases between the two ends. CDR3 amino acids: CASSSGSYEQYF. The CDR3 region has the DNA TGTGCCAGCAGCTCCGGGTCCTACGAGCAGTACTTC. Together with reference TRBV11-3 and TRBJ2-7, the CDR3 gives the full variable domain: EAGVVQSPRYKIIEKKQPVAFWCNPISGHNTLYWYLQNLGQGPELLIRYENEEAVDDSQLPKDRFSAERLKGVDSTLKIQPAELGDSAVYLCASSSGSYEQYFGPGTRLTVT.

This chain connects TRBV11-2 to TRBJ2-6; D uncertain. This CDR3 has 16 residues. The V gene's germline CDR1 is SGHAT and CDR2 FQNNGV. V was clipped by 5 bases and J by 2 bases, with 13 bases between them. CDR3 bases: TGTGCCAGCAGCCCCCCCCAAGAGACTGGGGCCAACGTCCTGACTTTC. As protein: CASSPPQETGANVLTF.

The CDR3 spells CASQSPSGSYEQYF. The CDR3 DNA follows: TGTGCCAGCCAAAGTCCTAGCGGCTCCTACGAGCAGTACTTC. The genes are TRBV2 and TRBJ2-7; the match to TRBD2 covers 7 bases. Germline CDR1 reads SNHLY; CDR2 reads FYNNEI. The trim removed 8 bases at V and 0 bases at J, leaving 7 bases unmatched. The CDR3 runs to 14 residues.

Here the CDR3 reads CASSLNGQGHTPNTGELFF. In nucleotides, the CDR3 is TGTGCCAGCAGTTTAAATGGACAGGGCCACACCCCGAACACCGGGGAGCTGTTTTTT. The rearrangement joins TRBV27 to TRBJ2-2, with TRBD1 identical over 8 bases. The germline V gene has CDR1 MNHEY and CDR2 SMNVEV (reference sequence). V lost 2 bases and J lost 0; bases outside the gene matches: 11. The CDR3 spans 19 residues.

The chain is built from TRBV4-2 and TRBJ2-7, with D possibly being TRBD1 (6 bases). The CDR3 consists of 12 residues. Germline V gene data show CDR1 as LGHNA and CDR2 as YNFKEQ. Deletions cut 3 bases from V and 6 bases from J, with 9 bases between. This CDR3 reads CASSHRGGEQYF. CDR3 sequence (DNA): TGTGCCAGCAGCCACAGGGGTGGCGAGCAGTACTTC.

V gene TRBV29-1 combines with J gene TRBJ2-3; D unclear. Trimming pared 3 bases from V and 0 bases from J, leaving 10 bases between. Germline loops: CDR1 SQVTM, CDR2 ANQGSEA. This CDR3 has 14 residues. CDR3 sequence reads: CSVDGVTSTDTQYF. CDR3 bases: TGCAGCGTTGATGGAGTTACCAGCACAGATACGCAGTATTTT.

The chain uses TRBV6-1 and TRBJ2-7; a possible D gene is TRBD2 (6 bases). V shed 7 bases and J shed 6 bases, with 22 bases lying between them. The CDR3 is 15 amino acids. Germline values: CDR1 MNHNS, CDR2 SASEGT. CDR3 loop: CASTVKSGALSEQYF. CDR3 in DNA: TGTGCCAGCACCGTGAAGTCGGGAGCCTTATCCGAGCAGTACTTC.

The V and J genes are TRBV14 and TRBJ1-4; D unclear. The V gene's germline CDR1 is SGHDN and CDR2 FVKESK. V lost 1 base to trimming and J lost 7 bases, with 10 bases between them. The CDR3 spans 14 residues. The chain's CDR3 is CASSQGLGVEKLFF. The CDR3 DNA follows: TGTGCCAGCAGCCAAGGTTTAGGAGTTGAAAAACTGTTTTTT. The entire variable domain, with the rest obtained from reference TRBV14 and TRBJ1-4, is as follows: EAGVTQFPSHSVIEKGQTVTLRCDPISGHDNLYWYRRVMGKEIKFLLHFVKESKQDESGMPNNRFLAERTGGTYSTLKVQPAELEDSGVYFCASSQGLGVEKLFFGSGTQLSVL.

The J gene is TRBJ2-3, the V gene TRBV4-3; D unresolved. This CDR3 is built from 15 residues. Trimming took 0 bases from V and 3 from J, leaving 10 bases between them. Germline lookup yields CDR1 LGHNA and CDR2 YSLEER. CDR3 in DNA: TGCGCCAGCAGCCAAGATCTACCCGAAACAGATACGCAGTATTTT. This codes for CASSQDLPETDTQYF.